The TCR beta chain under discussion was sequenced for a study of regulatory T cells in long-lasting Graves disease (dated by TCRdb to the early 2020s). For the wider study: Persistent Graves' disease was defined as antithyroid drug treatment for over 5 years with persistently positive TSH receptor autoantibodies. Patients with persistent Graves' disease were compared with patients with newly diagnosed Graves' disease using TCR sequencing and RNA sequencing of peripheral blood. The study was registered as a clinical trial and conducted in China. A total of 35 or so samples were covered by TCR sequencing, comprising around 13 persistent and around 20 newly diagnosed Graves' disease patients. In the clinical cohort, patients with persistent Graves' disease had used antithyroid drugs for an average of approximately eleven years. Results and caveats for the whole study, not just this receptor: The authors acknowledged the small sample size as a limitation that may reduce accuracy. Persistent Graves' disease patients showed lower TCR Shannon entropy and fewer highly expanded clones than newly diagnosed patients, suggesting clonal expansion. Preferential use of TRBV28, TRBJ1-2 and TRBJ2-5 was observed in persistent disease, whereas TRBV20-1 and TRBJ2-1 were favored in newly diagnosed disease. More public clonotypes were shared among persistent patients (over 2,500) than among newly diagnosed patients (under 1,000). Sequencing and analysis were limited to the TCR beta chain. Because the primary lesion, thyroid tissue, could not be accessed, the study looked at peripheral blood alone.

Library method: multiplex PCR. TCRdb records Illumina HiSeq 4000 as the sequencer. TCR beta libraries were built with iRepertoire HTBI primers and Arm-PCR amplification of CDR3 regions. Before sequencing, the PCR products went through gel purification. Turning to the authors' computational methods: A total of some 60 TRBV and about 13 TRBJ segments were identified across samples and were used for gene usage analysis of CDR3 amino acid clonotypes. COPE and FqMerger were used to merge filtered high-quality paired reads into contigs. BLAST was used to align contigs to IMGT TRBV, TRBD and TRBJ reference genes, and CDR3 was defined according to IMGT. Any clonotype with a frequency above 0.1% was counted as a highly expanded clone. Shannon entropy served as the measure of repertoire diversity, while the Gini coefficient captured V-J evenness. Clonotypes shared by more than one individual were considered public. The raw public reads went through TCRdb reprocessing: fastp at Q25, MiXCR clone calling, in-frame beta chains kept. Under each unique CDR3 protein, matching rows form one entry showing the most common genes and DNA. None of the V and J calls come from the authors' own analysis; TCRdb made them. The sample includes 300,000 to 350,000 distinct CDR3 sequences, with around a fifth observed a single time. The top ten clones comprise 29% of the sample.

This clonotype was found many times. Its antigen remains unidentified. Base quality data are lacking; no much larger clone is found one base away. Read against the paper, the sample's time point label means: persistent/refractory GD, antithyroid drugs over 5 years with positive TRAb. RNA was extracted from PBMCs in TRIzol for both TCR sequencing and RNA sequencing. The diagnosis of Graves' disease followed American Thyroid Association guidelines. The patients came from an endocrinology department in Xi'an, China. From each patient, around 8.3 milliliters of peripheral blood was collected into an EDTA anticoagulant tube. PBMCs were isolated by Ficoll Paque Plus density gradient separation without further T cell sorting. RNA quality was checked with an Agilent 2100 Bioanalyzer and agarose gel, and concentration with a NanoDrop 2000. V gives up 1 base and J gives up 6 bases, and the segment between their germline ends measures 7 bases. CDR1 and CDR2 are read off the germline V gene (reference sequence) as LGHDT and YNNKEL. The CDR3 runs 14 amino acids, cysteine and phenylalanine included. Only CDR3 DNA is held: 42 bases, read in frame from base 1.

The TCR comes from a female donor with Graves disease. The sequenced sample was peripheral blood mononuclear cells (PBMCs), obtained when the disease was refractory, from a patient treated with antithyroid drugs. This sequence uses TRBV3-1 and TRBJ1-6, with the D gene not confidently named. The nucleotide sequence reads as follows: TGTGCCAGCAGCCAAGTTTGGGGTAATTCACCCCTCCACTTT. The translation is CASSQVWGNSPLHF. The variable domain in full, with residues beyond the CDR3 obtained from the reference TRBV3-1 and TRBJ1-6 genes, is DTAVSQTPKYLVTQMGNDKSIKCEQNLGHDTMYWYKQDSKKFLKIMFSYNNKELIINETVPNRFSPKSPDKAHLNLHINSLELGDSAVYFCASSQVWGNSPLHFGNGTRLTVT.